This passage covers 13 T cell receptor beta chains from one sample sequenced in a study of T cells in Graves' hyperthyroidism and ophthalmopathy. Researchers took RNA transcripts and amplified the TCR beta CDR3 regions from them. An initial round of RT-PCR targeting the TCR CDR3 relied on the HTBI primer set. TCRdb independently ran MiXCR on the multiplex PCR reads; one entry per CDR3 protein. The sample lists more than 500,000 distinct CDR3 sequences, around 15% occurring once. Sequencing was done on a sample of blood. The receptors come from a woman aged 25-40 years with Graves' hyperthyroidism.

This clonotype was counted at least ten times. The chain uses TRBV5-1 and TRBJ1-4, with 8 bases lining up with TRBD1. The CDR3 totals 17 residues. Losses at the gene ends were 4 bases for V and 8 bases for J; bases not matched to a gene: 16. The germline CDR1 and CDR2 sequences are SGHRS and YFSETQ. CDR3 DNA: TGCGCCAGCAGCGCCGGGACAGGCGGAGGTGGAGGAGAAAAACTGTTTTTT. It codes for CASSAGTGGGGGEKLFF.

This chain connects TRBV4-1 to TRBJ1-5; D not resolved. The germline CDR1 and CDR2 sequences are MGHRA and YSYEKL. This CDR3 has 16 residues. The V end was cut by 0 bases, the J end by 3 bases, with 12 bases between. The CDR3 loop is CASSQEKSNTNQPQHF. CDR3 sequence (DNA): TGCGCCAGCAGCCAAGAGAAGTCGAATACCAATCAGCCCCAGCATTTT.

This clonotype was observed many times. The CDR3 sequence: CASSLGQVDSPLHF. The CDR3 DNA is TGTGCCAGCAGCCTGGGACAGGTCGATTCACCCCTCCACTTT. This sequence joins TRBV7-2 and TRBJ1-6; 8 bases are shared with TRBD1. Germline V gene data show CDR1 as SGHTA and CDR2 as FQGNSA. V lost 5 bases to trimming and J lost 8 bases; unmatched junction nucleotides: 5. The CDR3 length is 14 residues.

There are a few counts of this clonotype. The J gene is TRBJ2-7, the V gene TRBV19, with a tentative D call TRBD1 (6 bases). Deletions cut 1 base from V and 1 base from J, with 11 bases between. This CDR3 has 15 residues. Germline-derived CDR1 and CDR2 are LNHDA and SQIVND (reference sequence). CDR3 sequence: CASSIGPGESYEQYF. DNA of the CDR3: TGTGCCAGTAGTATAGGGCCAGGGGAGTCCTACGAGCAGTACTTC.

This clonotype was recorded at least ten times. CDR3: CASSLVGTDEQYF. In DNA, the CDR3 is TGTGCCAGCAGCTTAGTGGGGACGGACGAGCAGTACTTC. The chain is built from TRBV7-9 and TRBJ2-7; D may be TRBD1 or TRBD2 (5 bases each). Germline V gene data show CDR1 as SEHNR and CDR2 as FQNEAQ (reference sequence). This CDR3 comprises 13 residues. Trimming left V 1 base short and J 5 bases short, with 9 bases between.

The table lists this clonotype with many counts. This chain joins TRBV20-1 and TRBJ2-3; no reliable D call. The V end lost 8 bases, the J end lost 7 bases, and 10 bases lay between the germline ends. The CDR3 spans 10 residues. CDR1 and CDR2 (germline): DFQATT, SNEGSKA (reference sequence). The DNA for the CDR3 is TGCAGTCTCGGTGGAAATACGCAGTATTTT. This encodes CSLGGNTQYF.

This clonotype was counted at least ten times. The chain couples TRBV28 to TRBJ1-1, with 7 bases aligning to TRBD1. Germline V CDR1 and CDR2: MDHEN, SYDVKM. The V gene end was trimmed by 5 bases and the J gene end by 5 bases; junction bases not matched to a gene: 8. There are 14 residues in the CDR3. The chain's CDR3 is CASSPSQGKTEAFF. The DNA for the CDR3 is TGTGCCAGCAGTCCCTCACAGGGGAAGACTGAAGCTTTCTTT.

This clonotype was seen ten or more times. V usage is TRBV28 and J usage is TRBJ2-3; perhaps TRBD2 as D (7 bases). Germline V gene lookup returns CDR1 MDHEN and CDR2 SYDVKM. Trimming removed 5 bases from V and 1 base from J, with 16 bases in between. This CDR3 has 16 residues. The CDR3 nucleotides read TGTGCCAGCAGTCCACCGGGGGGCGAGGGCACAGATACGCAGTATTTT. It translates to CASSPPGGEGTDTQYF.

Note on this clonotype: This may arise from a read error, as a much more abundant clone is one base away. The chain recombines TRBV30 with TRBJ2-1; D unclear. Germline values: CDR1 GTSNPN, CDR2 SVGIG (reference sequence). V was cut by 3 bases and J by 3 bases, with 3 bases left in between. The CDR3 is 11 amino acids. The CDR3 loop reads CAWRDYNEQFF. In DNA, the CDR3 is TGTGCCTGGAGGGACTACAATGAGCAGTTCTTC.

This clonotype has at least ten counts. V usage is TRBV6-6 and J usage is TRBJ1-1; 11 bases agree with TRBD1. CDR1 is MNHNY, CDR2 SVGAGI, per germline (reference sequence). This CDR3 is 17 amino acids long. J lost 3 bases, V lost 0 bases, and 6 bases had no gene match. The CDR3 sequence is CASSYSRDRGRDTEAFF. In nucleotides, the CDR3 is TGTGCCAGCAGTTACTCCCGGGACAGGGGGAGGGACACTGAAGCTTTCTTT.

As for this clonotype: No conserved phenylalanine or tryptophan is present at the end of the CDR3, so a read error is the likely explanation. This chain's CDR3 is CASSRRNFRGNQPQHL. CDR3 bases: TGTGCCAGCAGCCGCAGGAATTTTAGGGGCAATCAGCCCCAGCATCTT. The rearrangement links TRBV28 to TRBJ1-5, with unresolved D. CDR3 length: 16 residues. Deletions cut 6 bases from V and 2 bases from J, with 17 bases between. Germline V gene sequence: CDR1 MDHEN, CDR2 SYDVKM.

The chain is built from TRBV2 and TRBJ2-2, with no clear D. The germline V and J ends were trimmed by 4 bases and 4 bases, with 7 bases remaining between them. CDR1 is SNHLY, CDR2 FYNNEI, per germline. The length of the CDR3 is 13 residues. The CDR3 region is CASSGVPTGELFF. DNA for the CDR3: TGTGCCAGCAGTGGTGTACCCACCGGGGAGCTGTTTTTT. The complete variable domain, with remaining parts taken from reference TRBV2 and TRBJ2-2, reads EPEVTQTPSHQVTQMGQEVILRCVPISNHLYFYWYRQILGQKVEFLVSFYNNEISEKSEIFDDQFSVERPDGSNFTLKIRSTKLEDSAMYFCASSGVPTGELFFGEGSRLTVL.

The V gene is TRBV6-2 or TRBV6-3, the J gene TRBJ2-3; D perhaps matches TRBD2 (6 bases). Looked up from germline, CDR1 is MNHEY and CDR2 is SVGEGT. This CDR3 spans 15 amino acids. Trimming left V 0 bases short and J 4 bases short, with 11 bases between. The DNA for the CDR3 is TGTGCCAGCAGTTACTCCGATAGCGGAGCAGATACGCAGTATTTT. Encoded protein: CASSYSDSGADTQYF.